The 20 T cell receptor beta chains reported below all come from one sample, sequenced in a study of cytomegalovirus exposure and HLA in healthy donors. Primers for the PCR totalled 60 Vbeta and 13 Jbeta. The protocol was immunoSEQ multiplex PCR, while the TCRdb copy is restricted to in-frame clones and leaves out a portion. The sample carries 30,000 to 50,000 clones, 60% to 75% recorded once. The sequencing input was PBMCs. Source of these receptors: a man between 40 and 49 years old in good health and CMV-seronegative.

As concerns this clone: The germline gene is not matched at one end of the junction; a read error may be the cause. The V call is TRBV7-7, the J call TRBJ2-2; the match to TRBD2 covers 9 bases. Germline-derived CDR1 and CDR2 are SSHAT and FNYEAQ (reference sequence). The CDR3 spans 16 residues. CDR3 in DNA: TGTGCTAGCAGCGAAGTAGCGGGGGCCAACACCGGGGAGCTGTTTTTT. It encodes CASSEVAGANTGELFF.

The V and J genes are TRBV19 and TRBJ1-1; TRBD1 aligns across 7 bases. The CDR3 loop spans 13 amino acids. In germline, CDR1 is LNHDA, CDR2 SQIVND (reference sequence). J lost 7 bases, V lost 4 bases, and 6 bases had no gene match. CDR3 in amino acids: CASSTGTAHEAFF. The CDR3 region has the DNA TGTGCCAGTAGTACCGGGACAGCCCATGAAGCTTTCTTT.

The chain is built from TRBV6-5 and TRBJ1-1; possible D gene TRBD1, 6 bases. The V and J ends lost 4 bases and 4 bases respectively, with 16 bases between them. Germline V gives CDR1 MNHEY, CDR2 SVGAGI. The CDR3 consists of 15 residues. CDR3 in amino acids: CASSFSRGSVTEAFF. DNA of the CDR3: TGTGCCAGCAGTTTTTCTAGGGGGAGCGTCACTGAAGCTTTCTTT.

This clone was seen more than once but under ten times. The chain employs TRBV4-1 and TRBJ1-5; TRBD1 matches at 7 bases. V lost 5 bases and J lost 0; bases outside the gene matches: 4. This CDR3 has 15 residues. From germline, CDR1 is MGHRA and CDR2 YSYEKL. The CDR3 loop reads CASSNDRVSNQPQHF. The CDR3 DNA follows: TGCGCCAGCAGCAACGACAGGGTTAGCAATCAGCCCCAGCATTTT.

The CDR3 DNA is TGCGCCAGCAGCCAAGTCCCGGGTTTCGGAGAGACCCAGTACTTC. It codes for CASSQVPGFGETQYF. This rearrangement joins TRBV4-1 to TRBJ2-5, with unresolved D. Germline V gene lookup returns CDR1 MGHRA and CDR2 YSYEKL. Between the trimmed V and J ends, which lost 1 base and 4 bases, there was a span of 13 bases. CDR3 length: 15 residues.

The chain carries TRBV30 and TRBJ2-7; 8 bases match TRBD1. The V segment lost 1 base and the J segment 5 bases; nucleotides outside the gene matches: 7. CDR1 and CDR2 (germline): GTSNPN, SVGIG (reference sequence). The CDR3 spans 14 residues. CDR3 coding DNA: TGTGCCTGGAGTGCCCGGGACAGGTTCCACGAGCAGTACTTC. Its protein is CAWSARDRFHEQYF.

The rearrangement joins TRBV2 to TRBJ2-2; TRBD1 matches at 8 bases. The V and J ends lost 2 bases and 1 base, in that order; junction bases with no gene match: 3. The length of the CDR3 is 16 residues. Germline lookup yields CDR1 SNHLY and CDR2 FYNNEI. CDR3: CASSEQGALNTGELFF. The CDR3 nucleotides are TGTGCCAGCAGTGAACAGGGGGCGCTGAACACCGGGGAGCTGTTTTTT.

The chain couples TRBV6-5 to TRBJ1-5; the D gene is possibly TRBD1 (5 bases). The CDR3 is 15 amino acids. Trimming left V 0 bases short and J 0 bases short, with 6 bases between. The germline gives CDR1 MNHEY, CDR2 SVGAGI. The CDR3 DNA is TGTGCCAGCAGTTACTCGCAGGGTAGCAATCAGCCCCAGCATTTT. Encoded protein: CASSYSQGSNQPQHF.

The V and J genes are TRBV30 and TRBJ2-7; 8 nucleotides align to TRBD1. This CDR3 contains 17 residues. Germline CDR1 and CDR2: GTSNPN and SVGIG (reference sequence). V shed 0 bases and J 0 bases; nucleotides not matched to a gene: 10. CDR3 sequence reads: CAWSVGQVSTFSYEQYF. The CDR3 DNA reads as TGTGCCTGGAGTGTGGGACAGGTTTCGACTTTCTCCTACGAGCAGTACTTC.

The chain couples TRBV4-1 to TRBJ2-7; D gene ambiguous. Germline CDR1 MGHRA, CDR2 YSYEKL. This CDR3 is built from 12 residues. The V gene lost 0 bases and the J gene lost 5 bases, with 5 bases spanning the gap. The CDR3 protein is CASSQEGHEQYF. The CDR3 region has the DNA TGCGCCAGCAGCCAAGAGGGCCACGAGCAGTACTTC.

The V and J genes are TRBV7-8 and TRBJ1-2; 7 bases map to TRBD1. This CDR3 contains 15 residues. With 1 base clipped from V and 1 base from J, the junction kept 3 bases outside the gene matches. CDR1 and CDR2 (germline): SGHVS, FQNEAQ. CDR3 nucleotides: TGTGCCAGCAGCTTAGTATCAGGGGGTAACTATGGCTACACCTTC. Amino acid sequence: CASSLVSGGNYGYTF.

The rearrangement joins TRBV9 to TRBJ2-7, with a possible D match to TRBD2 (6 bases). Trimming removed 0 bases from V and 6 bases from J, with 16 bases in between. This CDR3 contains 15 residues. Germline V lookup: CDR1 SGDLS, CDR2 YYNGEE. The CDR3 is CASSVDRGGLAEQYF. CDR3 nucleotides: TGTGCCAGCAGCGTAGATCGGGGAGGCCTAGCCGAGCAGTACTTC.

V usage is TRBV2 and J usage is TRBJ1-4; D is uncertain. Germline V gene data show CDR1 as SNHLY and CDR2 as FYNNEI. The CDR3 runs 16 residues. Trimming left V 0 bases short and J 8 bases short, with 16 bases between. The CDR3 DNA sequence: TGTGCCAGCAGTGAAGCCCAGCCTACGAGGCGAGAAAAACTGTTTTTT. Its protein product is CASSEAQPTRREKLFF.

This chain uses TRBV5-1 with TRBJ2-5, with 13 bases matching TRBD2. CDR3 length equals 17 residues. Germline V gives CDR1 SGHRS, CDR2 YFSETQ. Trimming at V came to 4 bases and at J to 1 base, leaving 7 bases not matched to a gene. The CDR3 region is CASSLRTSGGLQETQYF. The CDR3 bases are TGCGCCAGCAGCCTACGGACTAGCGGGGGACTCCAAGAGACCCAGTACTTC.

The chain has TRBV4-1 and TRBJ1-2; D is unresolved. The length of the CDR3 is 14 residues. CDR1 and CDR2 from the germline V gene are MGHRA and YSYEKL. The V end lost 3 bases, the J end lost 3 bases, and 11 bases lay between the germline ends. CDR3 bases: TGCGCCAGCAGCCAGGGCCCTGTGCACTATGGCTACACCTTC. It codes for CASSQGPVHYGYTF.

The rearrangement uses TRBV6-6 and TRBJ2-7; the D gene is possibly TRBD1 (6 bases). CDR3 length equals 15 residues. The germline V gene has CDR1 MNHNY and CDR2 SVGAGI (reference sequence). The ends were cut back, 5 bases at V and 0 bases at J, with 14 bases in the middle. The CDR3 DNA sequence: TGTGCCAGCAGTCACCCCCAGGGGAACTCCTACGAGCAGTACTTC. The encoded protein is CASSHPQGNSYEQYF.

This chain connects TRBV30 to TRBJ1-4; D might be TRBD1 (6 bases). The CDR3 totals 14 residues. From germline, CDR1 is GTSNPN and CDR2 SVGIG (reference sequence). The germline V and J ends were trimmed by 0 bases and 8 bases, with 13 bases remaining between them. CDR3 DNA sequence: TGTGCCTGGAGTGTACTCGGCAGGGGAGAAAAACTGTTTTTT. Protein sequence: CAWSVLGRGEKLFF.

This clone occurred a few times. J is TRBJ1-1 and V is TRBV27; 11 positions agree with TRBD1. Germline V CDR1 and CDR2: MNHEY, SMNVEV (reference sequence). Germline trimming cut 3 bases from V and 4 bases from J; bases unmatched to any gene: 1. The CDR3 extends over 14 amino acids. CDR3 loop: CASSFGTGGTEAFF. Written as DNA, the CDR3 is TGTGCCAGCAGTTTCGGGACAGGGGGCACTGAAGCTTTCTTT.

The J gene is TRBJ1-2, the V gene TRBV29-1; D is unclear. Germline CDR1 SQVTM, CDR2 ANQGSEA. This CDR3 spans 14 amino acids. V shed 2 bases and J shed 2 bases, with 12 bases lying between them. DNA of the CDR3: TGCAGCGTTGAATTCGGAGCCGGAAACTATGGCTACACCTTC. Protein sequence: CSVEFGAGNYGYTF.

This clone was counted a single time. The chain combines TRBV2 with TRBJ1-5; TRBD1 matches 9 bases. The V segment lost 4 bases and the J segment 6 bases; nucleotides outside the gene matches: 7. The CDR3 covers 15 residues. Germline values: CDR1 SNHLY, CDR2 FYNNEI. CDR3 sequence reads: CASSGAGQGTQPQHF. For the CDR3, the DNA is TGTGCCAGCAGTGGGGCGGGACAGGGCACTCAGCCCCAGCATTTT.